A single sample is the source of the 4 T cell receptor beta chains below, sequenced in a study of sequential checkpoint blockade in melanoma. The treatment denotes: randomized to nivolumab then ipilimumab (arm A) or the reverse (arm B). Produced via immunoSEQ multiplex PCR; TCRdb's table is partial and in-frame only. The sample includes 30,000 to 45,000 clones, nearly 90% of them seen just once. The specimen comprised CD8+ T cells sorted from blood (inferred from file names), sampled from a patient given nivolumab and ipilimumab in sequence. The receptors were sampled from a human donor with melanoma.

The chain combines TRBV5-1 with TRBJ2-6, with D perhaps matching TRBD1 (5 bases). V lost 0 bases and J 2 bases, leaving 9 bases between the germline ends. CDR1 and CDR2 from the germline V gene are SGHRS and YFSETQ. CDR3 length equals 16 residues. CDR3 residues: CASSLAGLTGANVLTF. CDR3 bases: TGCGCCAGCAGCTTGGCAGGGTTGACTGGGGCCAACGTCCTGACTTTC.

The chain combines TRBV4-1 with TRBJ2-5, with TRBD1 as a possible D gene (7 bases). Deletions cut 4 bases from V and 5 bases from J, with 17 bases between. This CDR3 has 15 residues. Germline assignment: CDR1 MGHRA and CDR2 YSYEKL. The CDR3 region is CASSRNAGGSETQYF. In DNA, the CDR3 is TGCGCCAGCAGCCGAAACGCAGGGGGGAGCGAGACCCAGTACTTC.

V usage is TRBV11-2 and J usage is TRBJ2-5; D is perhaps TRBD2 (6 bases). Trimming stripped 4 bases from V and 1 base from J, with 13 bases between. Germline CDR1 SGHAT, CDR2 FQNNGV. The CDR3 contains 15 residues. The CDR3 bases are TGTGCCAGCAGCTCCCTCCTAGCGATCCAAGAGACCCAGTACTTC. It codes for CASSSLLAIQETQYF.

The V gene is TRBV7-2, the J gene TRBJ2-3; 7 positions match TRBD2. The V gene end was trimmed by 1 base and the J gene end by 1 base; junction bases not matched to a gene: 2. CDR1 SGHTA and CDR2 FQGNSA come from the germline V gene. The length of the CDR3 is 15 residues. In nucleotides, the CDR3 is TGTGCCAGCAGCTTAGTAAGCGGGGGCACAGATACGCAGTATTTT. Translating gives CASSLVSGGTDTQYF.